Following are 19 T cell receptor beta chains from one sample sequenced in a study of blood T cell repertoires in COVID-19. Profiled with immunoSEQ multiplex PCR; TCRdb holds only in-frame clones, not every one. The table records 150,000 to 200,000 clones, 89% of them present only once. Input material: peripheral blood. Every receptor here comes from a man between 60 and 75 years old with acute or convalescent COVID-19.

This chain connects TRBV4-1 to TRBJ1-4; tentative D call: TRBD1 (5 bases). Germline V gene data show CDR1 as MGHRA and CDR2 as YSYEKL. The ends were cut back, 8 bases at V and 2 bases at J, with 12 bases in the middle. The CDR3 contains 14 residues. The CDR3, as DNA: TGCGCCAGCCGCAGGGCTTGGACTAATGAAAAACTGTTTTTT. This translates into CASRRAWTNEKLFF.

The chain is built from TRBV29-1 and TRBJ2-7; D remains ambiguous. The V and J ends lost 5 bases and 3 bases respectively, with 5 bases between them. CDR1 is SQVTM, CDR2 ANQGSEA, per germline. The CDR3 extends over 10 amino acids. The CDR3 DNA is TGCAGCGTTCGAGACTACGAGCAGTACTTC. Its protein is CSVRDYEQYF.

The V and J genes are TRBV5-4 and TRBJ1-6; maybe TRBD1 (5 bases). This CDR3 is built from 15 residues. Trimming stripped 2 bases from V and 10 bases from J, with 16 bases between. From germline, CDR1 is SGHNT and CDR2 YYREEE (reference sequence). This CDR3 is CASSLEAGLRSPLHF. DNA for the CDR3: TGTGCCAGCAGCTTAGAAGCAGGGCTGCGGTCACCCCTCCACTTT.

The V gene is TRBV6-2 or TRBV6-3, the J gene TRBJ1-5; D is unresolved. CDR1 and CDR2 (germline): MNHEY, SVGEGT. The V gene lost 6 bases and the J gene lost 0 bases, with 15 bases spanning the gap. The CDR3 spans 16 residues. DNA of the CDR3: TGTGCCAGCAGCACGTCGATGGCACGTAGCAATCAGCCCCAGCATTTT. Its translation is CASSTSMARSNQPQHF.

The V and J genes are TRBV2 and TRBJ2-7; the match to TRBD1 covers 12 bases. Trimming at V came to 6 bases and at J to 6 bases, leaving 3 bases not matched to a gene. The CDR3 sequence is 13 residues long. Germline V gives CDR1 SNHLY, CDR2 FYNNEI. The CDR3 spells CASRGQGASEQYF. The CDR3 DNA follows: TGTGCCAGCAGGGGACAGGGGGCGAGCGAGCAGTACTTC.

DNA for the CDR3: TGTGCCAGCAGCTTATATACTAGCGGGGCATCAGATACGCAGTATTTT. Translation: CASSLYTSGASDTQYF. The J gene is TRBJ2-3, the V gene TRBV7-2; 10 nucleotides match TRBD2. Germline values: CDR1 SGHTA, CDR2 FQGNSA. Germline trimming cut 2 bases from V and 4 bases from J; bases unmatched to any gene: 6. The CDR3 sequence is 16 residues long.

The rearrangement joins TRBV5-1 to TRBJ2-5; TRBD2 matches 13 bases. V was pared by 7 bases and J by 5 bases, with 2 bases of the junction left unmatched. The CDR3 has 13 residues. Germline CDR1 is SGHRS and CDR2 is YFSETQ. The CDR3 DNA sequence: TGCGCCAGCGAGACTAGCGGGGGGGAGACCCAGTACTTC. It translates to CASETSGGETQYF.

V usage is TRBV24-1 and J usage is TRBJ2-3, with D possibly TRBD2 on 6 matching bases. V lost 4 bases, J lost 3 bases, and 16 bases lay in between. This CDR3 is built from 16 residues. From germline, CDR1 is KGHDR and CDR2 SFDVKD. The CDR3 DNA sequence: TGTGCCACCAGTGACCCGAAAGCGGGCCCGACAGATACGCAGTATTTT. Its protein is CATSDPKAGPTDTQYF.

CDR3 protein: CASSYSWGEGNQPQHF. The CDR3 DNA sequence: TGTGCCAGCAGTTACTCCTGGGGCGAAGGCAATCAGCCCCAGCATTTT. This chain joins TRBV6-5 and TRBJ1-5; a possible D gene is TRBD1 (5 bases). The ends were cut back, 0 bases at V and 2 bases at J, with 11 bases in the middle. This CDR3 has 16 residues. The germline CDR1 and CDR2 sequences are MNHEY and SVGAGI.

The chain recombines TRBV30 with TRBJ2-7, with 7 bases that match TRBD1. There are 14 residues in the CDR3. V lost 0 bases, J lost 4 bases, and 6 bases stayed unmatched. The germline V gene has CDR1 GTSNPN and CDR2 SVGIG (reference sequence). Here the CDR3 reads CAWSVGQLGYEQYF. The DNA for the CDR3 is TGTGCCTGGAGTGTGGGACAGCTCGGTTACGAGCAGTACTTC.

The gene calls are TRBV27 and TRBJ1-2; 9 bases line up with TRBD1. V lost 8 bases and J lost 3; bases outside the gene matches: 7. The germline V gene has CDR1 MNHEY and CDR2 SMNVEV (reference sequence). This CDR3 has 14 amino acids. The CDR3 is CASCRDRADYGYTF. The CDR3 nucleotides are TGTGCCAGCTGCCGGGACAGGGCTGACTATGGCTACACCTTC.

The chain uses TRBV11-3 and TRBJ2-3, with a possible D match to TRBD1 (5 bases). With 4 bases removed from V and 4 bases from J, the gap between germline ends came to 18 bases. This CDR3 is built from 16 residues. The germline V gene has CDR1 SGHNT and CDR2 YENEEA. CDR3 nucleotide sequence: TGTGCCAGCAGCTCACGCGCCGGTCAGGGCCCAGATACGCAGTATTTT. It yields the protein CASSSRAGQGPDTQYF.

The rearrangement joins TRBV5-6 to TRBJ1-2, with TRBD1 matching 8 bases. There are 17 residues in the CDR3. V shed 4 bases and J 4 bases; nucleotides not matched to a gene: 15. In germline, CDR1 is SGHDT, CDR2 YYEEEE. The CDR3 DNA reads TGTGCCAGCAGCCCTCCGGGACAGGACCATTCTAGCTATGGCTACACCTTC. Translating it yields CASSPPGQDHSSYGYTF.

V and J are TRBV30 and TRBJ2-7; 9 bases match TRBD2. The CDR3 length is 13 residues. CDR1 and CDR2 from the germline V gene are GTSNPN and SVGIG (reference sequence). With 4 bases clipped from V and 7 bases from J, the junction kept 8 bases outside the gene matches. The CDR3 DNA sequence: TGTGCCTGGAAGGCTAGCGGGGCGCGTGAGCAGTACTTC. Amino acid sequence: CAWKASGAREQYF. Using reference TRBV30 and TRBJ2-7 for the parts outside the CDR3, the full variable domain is SQTIHQWPATLVQPVGSPLSLECTVEGTSNPNLYWYRQAAGRGLQLLFYSVGIGQISSEVPQNLSASRPQDRQFILSSKKLLLSDSGFYLCAWKASGAREQYFGPGTRLTVT.

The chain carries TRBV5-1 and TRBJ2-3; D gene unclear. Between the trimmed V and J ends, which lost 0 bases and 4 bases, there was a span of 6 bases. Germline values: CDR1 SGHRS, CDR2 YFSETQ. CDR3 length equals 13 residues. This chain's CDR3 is CASSLAFADTQYF. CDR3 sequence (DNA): TGCGCCAGCAGCTTGGCCTTCGCAGATACGCAGTATTTT. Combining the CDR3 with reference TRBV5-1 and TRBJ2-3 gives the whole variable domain KAGVTQTPRYLIKTRGQQVTLSCSPISGHRSVSWYQQTPGQGLQFLFEYFSETQRNKGNFPGRFSGRQFSNSRSEMNVSTLELGDSALYLCASSLAFADTQYFGPGTRLTVL.

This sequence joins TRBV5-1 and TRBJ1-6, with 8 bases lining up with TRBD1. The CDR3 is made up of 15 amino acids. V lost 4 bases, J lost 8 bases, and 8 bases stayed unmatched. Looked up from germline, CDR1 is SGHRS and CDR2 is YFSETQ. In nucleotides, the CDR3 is TGCGCCAGCAGCCAGAAACAGGGGGGGGATTCACCCCTCCACTTT. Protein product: CASSQKQGGDSPLHF.

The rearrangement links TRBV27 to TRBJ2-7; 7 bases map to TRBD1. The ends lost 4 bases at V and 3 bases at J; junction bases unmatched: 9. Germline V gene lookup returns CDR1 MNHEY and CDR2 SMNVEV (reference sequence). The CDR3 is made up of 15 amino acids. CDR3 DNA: TGTGCCAGCAGTTCTAACCGGGACAGAGGCTACGAGCAGTACTTC. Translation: CASSSNRDRGYEQYF.

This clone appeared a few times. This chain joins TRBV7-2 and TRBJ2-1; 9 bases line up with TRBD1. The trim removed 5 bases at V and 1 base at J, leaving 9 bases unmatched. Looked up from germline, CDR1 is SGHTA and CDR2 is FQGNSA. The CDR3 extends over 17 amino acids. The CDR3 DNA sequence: TGTGCCAGCAGCCTATCAAGCGGGACAGGGTCCTACAATGAGCAGTTCTTC. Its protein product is CASSLSSGTGSYNEQFF. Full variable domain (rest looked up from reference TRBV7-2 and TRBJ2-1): GAGVSQSPSNKVTEKGKDVELRCDPISGHTALYWYRQSLGQGLEFLIYFQGNSAPDKSGLPSDRFSAERTGGSVSTLTIQRTQQEDSAVYLCASSLSSGTGSYNEQFFGPGTRLTVL.

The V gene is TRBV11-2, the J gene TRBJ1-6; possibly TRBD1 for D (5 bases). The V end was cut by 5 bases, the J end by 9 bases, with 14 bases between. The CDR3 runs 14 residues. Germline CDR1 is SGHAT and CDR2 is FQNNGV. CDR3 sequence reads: CASSTQGPISPLHF. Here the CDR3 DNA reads TGTGCCAGCAGCACGCAGGGCCCGATTTCACCCCTCCACTTT.